A selection of T cell receptor beta chains follows, all from one sample in a study of T cell responses to AZD1222 COVID-19 vaccine. Assay used: immunoSEQ multiplex PCR; TCRdb lists only in-frame clones, some missing. In the table there are 200,000 to 300,000 clones, more than 85% of which are singletons. The sample was peripheral blood, taken on day 0 of AZD1222 vaccination. These TCRs come from an adult in good health. The CDR3 runs from the conserved cysteine through the conserved F or W. Each record gives: J gene, V gene, clone size, D gene, CDR3 DNA, CDR3 protein. D genes are given only for firm matches. The listing skips clone size in some rows; elsewhere it reads once, few, many or a size class.

>TRBJ2-1|TRBV3-1/TRBV3-2|NA|NA
TGTGCCAGCAGCCCCCACTCCAACGAGCAGTTCTTC
CASSPHSNEQFF
>TRBJ1-2|TRBV19|NA|TRBD1
TGTGCCAGTAGTCCACGGACAGGGGGAAACTATGGCTACACCTTC
CASSPRTGGNYGYTF
>TRBJ1-1|TRBV19|NA|NA
TGTGCCAGTAGTGCCGCGGGGAACACTGAAGCTTTCTTT
CASSAAGNTEAFF
>TRBJ1-2|TRBV4-2|NA|TRBD1
TGTGCCAGCAGCCGAGGAGGACAGGGGGCAAGCTACACCTTC
CASSRGGQGASYTF
>TRBJ2-1|TRBV1|NA|NA
TGCACCAGCACTAGCGGGAGTGCATTCTTC
CTSTSGSAFF
>TRBJ2-3|TRBV3-1/TRBV3-2|NA|NA
TGTGCCAGCAGCCAAGGCAGGGACGATACGCAGTATTTT
CASSQGRDDTQYF
>TRBJ2-1|TRBV9|NA|NA
TGTGCCAGCAGCGTAGCTACTTCCGGGGGCCAGGGTGAGCAGTTCTTC
CASSVATSGGQGEQFF
>TRBJ1-2|TRBV15|few|NA
TGTGCCACCAGCAGAGATCCAGGCCGCGGAGGCTACACCTTC
CATSRDPGRGGYTF
>TRBJ2-5|TRBV7-6|once|NA
TGTGCCAGCAGCTTTTCACCGGAGAAGGCCCAGTACTTC
CASSFSPEKAQYF
>TRBJ1-5|TRBV25-1|NA|TRBD1
TGTGCCAGCAGTGAGACAGGGGTTCAGCCCCAGCATTTT
CASSETGVQPQHF
>TRBJ2-5|TRBV7-8|NA|TRBD2
TGTGCCAGCAGCTCCGGTGCTCGGGGGGTGGAGACCCAGTACTTC
CASSSGARGVETQYF
>TRBJ1-4|TRBV19|NA|TRBD1
TGTGCCACCAGTAGGGGGCTGGGGACAGCAAGCGGAAAACTGTTTTTT
CATSRGLGTASGKLFF
>TRBJ2-3|TRBV3-1/TRBV3-2|NA|NA
TGTGCCAGCAGCCAGCCCTCCACAGATACGCAGTATTTT
CASSQPSTDTQYF
>TRBJ1-5|TRBV6-5|NA|TRBD1
TGTGCCAGCGGCTTGACACAGGGGTCCAATCAGCCCCAGCATTTT
CASGLTQGSNQPQHF
>TRBJ2-7|TRBV3-1/TRBV3-2|NA|NA
TGTGCCAGCAGCCAGGGCGGGACCAAGGGCGAGCAGTACTTC
CASSQGGTKGEQYF
>TRBJ2-7|TRBV28|NA|TRBD2
TGTGCCAGCAGCCCCGTACGTAGCGGGGGAGCCTACGAGCAGTACTTC
CASSPVRSGGAYEQYF
>TRBJ2-5|TRBV3-1/TRBV3-2|NA|NA
TGTGCCAGCAGCCAAGGGGACATTGGGACCCAGTACTTC
CASSQGDIGTQYF
>TRBJ2-1|TRBV13|NA|TRBD1
TGTGCCAGCAGATTTGGGACAGAATACAATGAGCAGTTCTTC
CASRFGTEYNEQFF
>TRBJ1-3|TRBV2|NA|NA
TGTGCCAGCAGTTTTGCAAGTGGCAGGTCTGGAAACACCATATATTTT
CASSFASGRSGNTIYF
>TRBJ2-1|TRBV4-3|NA|NA
TGCGCCAGCAGCCAGGGACACTCCGGAGAGCAGTTCTTC
CASSQGHSGEQFF
>TRBJ2-1|TRBV6-5|NA|TRBD2
TGTGCCAGCAGTTACTCCTTAGCGGGGGCCTACAATGAGCAGTTCTTC
CASSYSLAGAYNEQFF
>TRBJ2-1|TRBV2|NA|NA
TGTGCCAGCAGTGTTCAGGGACACAATGAGCAGTTCTTC
CASSVQGHNEQFF
>TRBJ1-6|TRBV6-6|NA|TRBD1
TGTGCCAGCAGAAGACAGGGAAGATCACCCCTCCACTTT
CASRRQGRSPLHF
>TRBJ2-7|TRBV5-1|NA|NA
TGCGCCAGTCGAAGGGAGTACGAGCAGTACTTC
CASRREYEQYF
>TRBJ1-2|TRBV2|NA|NA
TGTGCCAGCAGTCGGGACCGCCAACCCGGCGATGGCTACACCTTC
CASSRDRQPGDGYTF
>TRBJ1-5|TRBV19|NA|TRBD1
TGTGCCAGTAGTATGAGGAGGGCATTCAGCGGGACAGATTATAGCAATCAGCCCCAGCATTTT
CASSMRRAFSGTDYSNQPQHF
>TRBJ1-4|TRBV28|NA|NA
TGTGCCAGCAGTCCGCTTACGGCGGGTGAAAAACTGTTTTTT
CASSPLTAGEKLFF
>TRBJ1-1|TRBV12-3/TRBV12-4|NA|NA
TGTGCCAGCAGTCCCGGAGGAGGGGCGGCTTTCTTT
CASSPGGGAAFF
>TRBJ2-1|TRBV6-5|NA|TRBD2
TGTGCCAGCAGAGGACTAGCGAATGAGCAGTTCTTC
CASRGLANEQFF
>TRBJ2-3|TRBV5-1|NA|NA
TGCGCCAGCAGCTTGGGGGCCGAATCTGTTACGCAGTATTTT
CASSLGAESVTQYF
>TRBJ1-2|TRBV28|once|TRBD1
TGTGCCAGCTCAGGGGGCAGCGACTATGGCTACACCTTC
CASSGGSDYGYTF
>TRBJ1-3|TRBV7-2|NA|NA
TGTGCCAGCAGCCCCGGACATGGCCTCTCTGGAAACACCATATATTTT
CASSPGHGLSGNTIYF
>TRBJ2-3|TRBV25-1|NA|NA
TGTGCCAGCAGTGAACGGTGGGGCACAGATACGCAGTATTTT
CASSERWGTDTQYF
>TRBJ2-7|TRBV6-2/TRBV6-3|NA|TRBD2
TGTGCCAGCAGTTACCCGGGACTACCCTACGACTATAACAGTTACGAGCAGTACTTC
CASSYPGLPYDYNSYEQYF
>TRBJ2-6|TRBV7-3|NA|NA
TGTGCCAGCAGCTTAACGGGCGGACCCCCTCCCTCTGGGGCCAACGTCCTGACTTTC
CASSLTGGPPPSGANVLTF